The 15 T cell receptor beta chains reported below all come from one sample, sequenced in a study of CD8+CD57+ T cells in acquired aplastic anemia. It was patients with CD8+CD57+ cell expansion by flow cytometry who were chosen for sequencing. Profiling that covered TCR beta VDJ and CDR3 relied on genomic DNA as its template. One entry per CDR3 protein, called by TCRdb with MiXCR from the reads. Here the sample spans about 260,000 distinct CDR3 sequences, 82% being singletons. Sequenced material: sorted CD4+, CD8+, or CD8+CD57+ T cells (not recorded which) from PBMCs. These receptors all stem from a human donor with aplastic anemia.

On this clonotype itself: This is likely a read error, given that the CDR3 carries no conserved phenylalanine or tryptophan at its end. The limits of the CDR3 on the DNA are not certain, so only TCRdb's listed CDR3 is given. This chain's CDR3 is CASGAGPTGNSPL. The V call is TRBV7-2, the J call TRBJ2-3; the DNA was not compared with TRBD2, the D call given in the table. In germline, CDR1 is SGHTA, CDR2 FQGNSA. Inclusive of both ends, the CDR3 amounts to 13 amino acids.

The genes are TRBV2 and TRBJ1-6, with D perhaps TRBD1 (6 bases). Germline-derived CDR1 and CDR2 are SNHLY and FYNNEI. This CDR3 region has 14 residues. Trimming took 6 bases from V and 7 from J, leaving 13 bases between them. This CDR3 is CASRVGTSNSPLHF. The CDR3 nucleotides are TGTGCCAGCAGAGTCGGGACATCAAATTCACCCCTCCACTTT.

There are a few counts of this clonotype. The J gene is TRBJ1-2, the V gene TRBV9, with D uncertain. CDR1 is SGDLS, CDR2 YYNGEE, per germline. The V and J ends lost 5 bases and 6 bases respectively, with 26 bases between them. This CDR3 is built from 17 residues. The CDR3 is CASSDDLRMAPADGYTF. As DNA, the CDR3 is TGTGCCAGCAGTGATGATCTAAGGATGGCCCCCGCAGATGGCTACACCTTC.

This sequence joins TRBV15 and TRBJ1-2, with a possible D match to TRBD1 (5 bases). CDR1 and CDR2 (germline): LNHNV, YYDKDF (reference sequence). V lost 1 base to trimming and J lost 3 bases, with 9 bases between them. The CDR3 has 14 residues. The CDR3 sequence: CATSRGGDDYGYTF. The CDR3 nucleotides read TGTGCCACCAGCAGAGGGGGGGACGACTATGGCTACACCTTC.

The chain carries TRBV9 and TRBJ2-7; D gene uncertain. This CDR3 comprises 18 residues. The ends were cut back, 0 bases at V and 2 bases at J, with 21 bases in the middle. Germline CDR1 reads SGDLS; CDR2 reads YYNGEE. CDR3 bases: TGTGCCAGCAGCGTAGGGACCGCCCGAAATCCCCTCCCCTACGAGCAGTACGTC. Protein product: CASSVGTARNPLPYEQYV.

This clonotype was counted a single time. CDR3: CASSLEDRGNTEAFF. CDR3 coding DNA: TGTGCCAGCAGCTTAGAGGACAGGGGGAACACTGAAGCTTTCTTT. The gene calls are TRBV11-2 and TRBJ1-1; 9 nucleotides align to TRBD1. The germline CDR1 and CDR2 sequences are SGHAT and FQNNGV. This CDR3 contains 15 residues. With V trimmed by 0 bases and J by 1 base, 0 bases remained unmatched.

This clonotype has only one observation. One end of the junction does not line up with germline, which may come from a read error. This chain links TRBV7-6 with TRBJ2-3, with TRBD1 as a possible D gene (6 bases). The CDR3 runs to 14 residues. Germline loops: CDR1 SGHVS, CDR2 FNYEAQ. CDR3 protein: CASSQQGNLYEQYF. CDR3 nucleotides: TGTGCCAGCAGCCAACAGGGAAACCTCTACGAGCAGTACTTT.

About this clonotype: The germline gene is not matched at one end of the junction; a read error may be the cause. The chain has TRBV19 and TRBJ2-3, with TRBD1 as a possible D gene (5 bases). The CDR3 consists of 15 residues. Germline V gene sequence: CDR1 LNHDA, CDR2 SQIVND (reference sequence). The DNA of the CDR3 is TGTGCCAGTAGTATAGGTGGACAAGGCACAGATGAGCAGTTTTTC. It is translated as CASSIGGQGTDEQFF.

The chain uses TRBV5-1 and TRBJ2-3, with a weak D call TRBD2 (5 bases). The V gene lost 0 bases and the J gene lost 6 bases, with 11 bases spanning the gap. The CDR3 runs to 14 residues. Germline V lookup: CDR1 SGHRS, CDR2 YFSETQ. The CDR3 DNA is TGCGCCAGCAGCTTGGGACTACATTCCGATACGCAGTATTTT. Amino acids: CASSLGLHSDTQYF.

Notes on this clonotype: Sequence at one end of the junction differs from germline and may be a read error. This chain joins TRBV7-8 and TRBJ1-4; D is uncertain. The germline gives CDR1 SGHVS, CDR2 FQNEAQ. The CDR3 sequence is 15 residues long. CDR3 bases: TGTGCCAGCAGCGCGGACGGGGATTCCGATGAAAAGCTGTTTTTT. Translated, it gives CASSADGDSDEKLFF.

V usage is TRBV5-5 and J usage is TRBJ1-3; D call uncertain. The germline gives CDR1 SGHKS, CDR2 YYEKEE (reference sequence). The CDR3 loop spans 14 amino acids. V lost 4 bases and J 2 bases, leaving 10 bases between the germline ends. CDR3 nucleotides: TGTGCCAGCAGCCCGCCTAACACTGGAAACACCATATATTTT. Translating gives CASSPPNTGNTIYF.

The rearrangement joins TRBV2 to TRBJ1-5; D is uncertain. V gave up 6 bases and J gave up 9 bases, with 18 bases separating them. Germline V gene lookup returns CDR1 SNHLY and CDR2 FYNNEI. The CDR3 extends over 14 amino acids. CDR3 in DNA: TGTGCCAGCAGGGATGCTTACACCAATACGCCCCAGCATTTT. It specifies CASRDAYTNTPQHF.

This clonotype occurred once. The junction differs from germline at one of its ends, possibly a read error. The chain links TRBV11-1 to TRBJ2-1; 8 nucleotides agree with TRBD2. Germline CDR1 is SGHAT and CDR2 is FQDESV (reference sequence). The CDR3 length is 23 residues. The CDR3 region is CASSDYSINARAPLAGLSNEQFF. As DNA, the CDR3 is TGCGCCAGCAGCGATTACAGCATCAATGCTAGAGCACCCTTAGCGGGACTGTCGAATGAGCAGTTCTTC.

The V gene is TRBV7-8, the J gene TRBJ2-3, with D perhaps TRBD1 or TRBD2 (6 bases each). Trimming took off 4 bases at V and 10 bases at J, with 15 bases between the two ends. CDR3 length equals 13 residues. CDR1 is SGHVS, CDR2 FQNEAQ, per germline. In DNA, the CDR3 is TGTGCCAGCAGCTCCGGGGGCACAGGTGCGCAGTATTTT. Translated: CASSSGGTGAQYF.

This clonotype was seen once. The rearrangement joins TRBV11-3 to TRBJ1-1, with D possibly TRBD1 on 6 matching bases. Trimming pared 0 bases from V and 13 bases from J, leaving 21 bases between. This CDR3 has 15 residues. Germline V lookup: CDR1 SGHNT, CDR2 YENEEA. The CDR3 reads CASSLDRTENHEFFF. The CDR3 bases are TGTGCCAGCAGCTTAGATCGGACAGAGAACCATGAATTTTTCTTT.